These 21 T cell receptor beta chains were sequenced from one sample in a study of blood T cell repertoires in COVID-19 (dated by TCRdb to the early 2020s). Library prep was done by the immunoSEQ multiplex PCR assay. Here the immuneACCESS table is served through TCRdb, limited to in-frame sequences with V and J called. Missing clones are a known gap in these copies; in checked studies unresolved V genes cover under half, and the rest lacks a known reason. Recorded for this sample are hundreds of thousands of clones; roughly 84% of them occurred a single time. The ten largest clonotypes hold around 3.6% of the sample. The sequenced sample was peripheral blood. The receptors here all came from a middle-aged woman with active or convalescent COVID-19.

This chain connects TRBV9 to TRBJ1-1; D is ambiguous. Germline loops: CDR1 SGDLS, CDR2 YYNGEE. The CDR3 extends over 14 amino acids. Trimming stripped 0 bases from V and 0 bases from J, with 6 bases between. CDR3 residues: CASSVGQVNTEAFF. The CDR3 DNA sequence: TGTGCCAGCAGCGTAGGACAAGTGAACACTGAAGCTTTCTTT. The full variable domain, its missing parts supplied by reference TRBV9 and TRBJ1-1, is DSGVTQTPKHLITATGQRVTLRCSPRSGDLSVYWYQQSLDQGLQFLIQYYNGEERAKGNILERFSAQQFPDLHSELNLSSLELGDSALYFCASSVGQVNTEAFFGQGTRLTVV.

This clone came up once. V usage is TRBV28 and J usage is TRBJ1-5; unclear D gene. CDR3 length: 14 amino acids. CDR1 MDHEN and CDR2 SYDVKM come from the germline V gene. V gave up 3 bases and J gave up 0 bases, with 6 bases separating them. CDR3 in amino acids: CASSLSNSNQPQHF. In DNA form, the CDR3 reads TGTGCCAGCAGTTTGTCAAATAGCAATCAGCCCCAGCATTTT. Looking up the rest from reference TRBV28 and TRBJ1-5 gives the full variable domain: DVKVTQSSRYLVKRTGEKVFLECVQDMDHENMFWYRQDPGLGLRLIYFSYDVKMKEKGDIPEGYSVSREKKERFSLILESASTNQTSMYLCASSLSNSNQPQHFGDGTRLSIL.

The chain uses TRBV5-1 and TRBJ2-4, with no clear D. The CDR3 consists of 13 residues. CDR1 and CDR2 (germline): SGHRS, YFSETQ. V dropped 2 bases and J dropped 7 bases, with 10 bases sitting between them. Written as DNA, the CDR3 is TGCGCCAGCAGCTTAACATGGCTCAACATTCAGTACTTC. It encodes CASSLTWLNIQYF.

In this sample, this clone turned up a few times. The rearrangement joins TRBV2 to TRBJ1-5; no reliable D call. The V end lost 1 base, the J end lost 0 bases, and 7 bases lay between the germline ends. Germline V gives CDR1 SNHLY, CDR2 FYNNEI. CDR3 length: 15 residues. CDR3 loop: CASSEDSLSNQPQHF. CDR3 DNA: TGTGCCAGCAGTGAAGACAGCCTTAGCAATCAGCCCCAGCATTTT. Combining the CDR3 with reference TRBV2 and TRBJ1-5 gives the whole variable domain EPEVTQTPSHQVTQMGQEVILRCVPISNHLYFYWYRQILGQKVEFLVSFYNNEISEKSEIFDDQFSVERPDGSNFTLKIRSTKLEDSAMYFCASSEDSLSNQPQHFGDGTRLSIL.

The chain couples TRBV7-3 to TRBJ2-1; 8 positions match TRBD1. Trimming cost V 2 bases and J 12 bases; bases outside gene matches: 3. The CDR3 contains 12 residues. Germline CDR1 reads SGHTA; CDR2 reads FQGTGA. The CDR3 here is CASSLGDRRQFF. In DNA form, the CDR3 reads TGTGCCAGCAGCTTAGGGGACAGGAGGCAGTTCTTC.

The chain uses TRBV7-8 and TRBJ1-1, with 8 positions matching TRBD1. In germline, CDR1 is SGHVS, CDR2 FQNEAQ. CDR3 length: 17 amino acids. J gave up 1 base and V 4 bases, and 11 bases lay outside the gene matches. The CDR3 coding sequence is TGTGCCAGCAGCTCCGCCGGACAGGGCCGTCGGAACACTGAAGCTTTCTTT. It yields the protein CASSSAGQGRRNTEAFF.

The chain links TRBV28 to TRBJ2-5; TRBD2 is a possible D gene (6 bases). Germline CDR1 reads MDHEN; CDR2 reads SYDVKM. Between the trimmed V and J ends, which lost 3 bases and 1 base, there was a span of 15 bases. The CDR3 has 16 residues. The DNA for the CDR3 is TGTGCCAGCAGTTTCGTCGGAGGGATCGTCCAAGAGACCCAGTACTTC. Amino acid sequence: CASSFVGGIVQETQYF. Full variable domain (remainder filled in from reference TRBV28 and TRBJ2-5): DVKVTQSSRYLVKRTGEKVFLECVQDMDHENMFWYRQDPGLGLRLIYFSYDVKMKEKGDIPEGYSVSREKKERFSLILESASTNQTSMYLCASSFVGGIVQETQYFGPGTRLLVL.

This chain uses TRBV5-4 with TRBJ2-2, with D tentatively TRBD1 (6 bases). V was shortened by 0 bases and J by 0 bases, with 12 bases between the two germline ends. Germline V lookup: CDR1 SGHNT, CDR2 YYREEE (reference sequence). The CDR3 runs to 17 residues. CDR3 sequence: CASSLGPGHPNTGELFF. The CDR3 DNA follows: TGTGCCAGCAGCTTGGGGCCGGGACATCCGAACACCGGGGAGCTGTTTTTT.

This clone was detected only once. The chain carries TRBV5-1 and TRBJ1-2; D possibly corresponds to TRBD1 (5 bases). Germline V gives CDR1 SGHRS, CDR2 YFSETQ. Trimming left V 2 bases short and J 2 bases short, with 10 bases between. This CDR3 region has 14 residues. Written as DNA, the CDR3 is TGCGCCAGCAGCTTAGACGACAGAAACTATGGCTACACCTTC. Protein product: CASSLDDRNYGYTF.

In its sample, this clone was seen once. The chain is built from TRBV28 and TRBJ1-1; 9 bases fit TRBD1. The V gene end was trimmed by 6 bases and the J gene end by 8 bases; junction bases not matched to a gene: 10. The CDR3 has 14 amino acids. From germline, CDR1 is MDHEN and CDR2 SYDVKM. DNA of the CDR3: TGTGCCAGCAGCCACACACAGGGGGCTTCGGAAGCTTTCTTT. This codes for CASSHTQGASEAFF.

J is TRBJ1-3 and V is TRBV5-1, with D perhaps matching TRBD1 (6 bases). CDR1 SGHRS and CDR2 YFSETQ come from the germline V gene. The V end lost 4 bases, the J end lost 0 bases, and 14 bases lay between the germline ends. The length of the CDR3 is 16 residues. CDR3 amino acids: CASSNPTGPSGNTIYF. CDR3 sequence (DNA): TGCGCCAGCAGCAACCCGACAGGACCCTCTGGAAACACCATATATTTT.

This clone was observed a few times. The chain links TRBV27 to TRBJ2-5; 8 nucleotides align to TRBD1. Germline-derived CDR1 and CDR2 are MNHEY and SMNVEV (reference sequence). The CDR3 runs to 17 residues. V lost 1 base to trimming and J lost 2 bases; unmatched junction nucleotides: 9. CDR3 amino acids: CASSLYFLGTGQETQYF. For the CDR3, the DNA is TGTGCCAGCAGTTTATACTTTCTTGGGACAGGTCAAGAGACCCAGTACTTC.

This clone was observed a few times. The chain carries TRBV28 and TRBJ2-7; weak D call: TRBD2 (7 bases). The CDR3 consists of 15 residues. The germline V gene has CDR1 MDHEN and CDR2 SYDVKM. V was trimmed by 2 bases and J by 3 bases, leaving 14 bases between them. CDR3 loop: CASSLGRGPNYEQYV. In DNA, the CDR3 is TGTGCCAGCAGTTTAGGGCGGGGGCCGAACTACGAGCAGTACGTC.

This clone came up once. The chain is built from TRBV19 and TRBJ1-6; a weak D match, TRBD1 (5 bases). V dropped 5 bases and J dropped 0 bases, with 11 bases sitting between them. Germline lookup yields CDR1 LNHDA and CDR2 SQIVND (reference sequence). This CDR3 has 16 residues. The CDR3 DNA follows: TGTGCCAGTAGTCTGGACATTAGCTCCTATAATTCACCCCTCCACTTT. Translating gives CASSLDISSYNSPLHF.

This sequence joins TRBV27 and TRBJ1-6; D might be TRBD1 (6 bases). Trimming shortened V by 7 bases and J by 6 bases, and 13 bases separated the two germline ends. The V gene's germline CDR1 is MNHEY and CDR2 SMNVEV (reference sequence). The CDR3 totals 14 residues. CDR3 coding DNA: TGTGCCAGCACTAGACAGGCCACTAATTCACCCCTCCACTTT. It yields the protein CASTRQATNSPLHF.

The CDR3 bases are TGCGCCAGCAGCTCAAAGGGACAGGAATATGGCTACACCTTC. Its translation is CASSSKGQEYGYTF. The chain couples TRBV5-1 to TRBJ1-2; the match to TRBD1 covers 8 bases. Trimming at V came to 3 bases and at J to 5 bases, leaving 6 bases not matched to a gene. CDR3 length: 14 amino acids. Germline lookup yields CDR1 SGHRS and CDR2 YFSETQ.

The genes are TRBV6-6 and TRBJ2-1; TRBD2 agrees at 10 bases. This CDR3 is built from 14 residues. Germline CDR1 is MNHNY and CDR2 is SVGAGI (reference sequence). The V and J ends lost 8 bases and 6 bases, in that order; junction bases with no gene match: 7. The CDR3 region is CASRLAGAGNEQFF. The DNA for the CDR3 is TGTGCCAGCCGTCTAGCGGGGGCTGGCAATGAGCAGTTCTTC.

This chain uses TRBV14 with TRBJ2-3, with TRBD2 matching 9 bases. J lost 3 bases, V lost 1 base, and 2 bases had no gene match. The CDR3 sequence is 15 residues long. Germline-derived CDR1 and CDR2 are SGHDN and FVKESK. CDR3 DNA sequence: TGTGCCAGCAGCCAAGGTGGACTAGCGACAGATACGCAGTATTTT. Amino acids: CASSQGGLATDTQYF. Looking up the rest from reference TRBV14 and TRBJ2-3 gives the full variable domain: EAGVTQFPSHSVIEKGQTVTLRCDPISGHDNLYWYRRVMGKEIKFLLHFVKESKQDESGMPNNRFLAERTGGTYSTLKVQPAELEDSGVYFCASSQGGLATDTQYFGPGTRLTVL.

This clone was seen a single time. V gene TRBV3-1 (or the pseudogene TRBV3-2) combines with J gene TRBJ2-5; 8 positions match TRBD2. The CDR3 loop spans 15 amino acids. From germline, CDR1 is LGHDT and CDR2 YNNKEL (reference sequence). V lost 4 bases to trimming and J lost 1 base; unmatched junction nucleotides: 5. CDR3 DNA sequence: TGTGCCAGCAGCCCGGGCGGGAGGATCCAAGAGACCCAGTACTTC. Translation: CASSPGGRIQETQYF.

V is TRBV7-3 and J is TRBJ2-2; the match to TRBD1 covers 8 bases. This CDR3 contains 13 residues. V shed 5 bases and J 6 bases; nucleotides not matched to a gene: 2. Germline V gives CDR1 SGHTA, CDR2 FQGTGA. The chain's CDR3 is CASSLTGAGELFF. The CDR3 DNA reads TGTGCCAGCAGCCTGACAGGGGCCGGGGAGCTGTTTTTT. The entire variable domain, with the rest obtained from reference TRBV7-3 and TRBJ2-2, is as follows: GAGVSQTPSNKVTEKGKYVELRCDPISGHTALYWYRQSLGQGPEFLIYFQGTGAADDSGLPNDRFFAVRPEGSVSTLKIQRTERGDSAVYLCASSLTGAGELFFGEGSRLTVL.

V and J are TRBV11-3 and TRBJ2-7; no clear D gene. The CDR3 runs to 13 residues. Germline V gene sequence: CDR1 SGHNT, CDR2 YENEEA. V lost 5 bases, J lost 0 bases, and 8 bases lay in between. CDR3 coding DNA: TGTGCCAGCAGCACCTACGGCTCCTACGAGCAGTACTTC. Its translation: CASSTYGSYEQYF.